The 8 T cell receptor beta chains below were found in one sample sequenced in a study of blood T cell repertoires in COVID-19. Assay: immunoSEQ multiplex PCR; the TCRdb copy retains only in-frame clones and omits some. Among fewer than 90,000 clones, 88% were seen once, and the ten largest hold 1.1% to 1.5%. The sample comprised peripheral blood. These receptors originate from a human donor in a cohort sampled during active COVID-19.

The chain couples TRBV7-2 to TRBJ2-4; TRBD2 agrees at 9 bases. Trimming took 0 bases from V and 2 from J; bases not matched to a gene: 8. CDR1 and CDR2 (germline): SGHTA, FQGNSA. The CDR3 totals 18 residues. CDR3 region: CASSLALAGGPPKNIQYF. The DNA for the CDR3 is TGTGCCAGCAGCTTAGCGTTGGCGGGAGGGCCGCCCAAAAACATTCAGTACTTC. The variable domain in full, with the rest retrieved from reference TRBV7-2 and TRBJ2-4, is GAGVSQSPSNKVTEKGKDVELRCDPISGHTALYWYRQSLGQGLEFLIYFQGNSAPDKSGLPSDRFSAERTGGSVSTLTIQRTQQEDSAVYLCASSLALAGGPPKNIQYFGAGTRLSVL.

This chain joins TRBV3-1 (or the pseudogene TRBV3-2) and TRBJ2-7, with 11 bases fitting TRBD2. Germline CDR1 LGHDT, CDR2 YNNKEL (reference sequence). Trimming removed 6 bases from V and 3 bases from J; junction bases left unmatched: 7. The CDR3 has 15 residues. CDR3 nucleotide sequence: TGTGCCAGCAGACCCGGGACTAGCGGAGGCTACGAGCAGTACTTC. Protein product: CASRPGTSGGYEQYF.

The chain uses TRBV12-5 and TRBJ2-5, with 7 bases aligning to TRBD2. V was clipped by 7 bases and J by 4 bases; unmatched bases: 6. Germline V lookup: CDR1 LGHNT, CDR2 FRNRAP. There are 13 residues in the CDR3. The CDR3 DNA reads TGTGCTAGTGCCCCTGGGGGGGGAGAGACCCAGTACTTC. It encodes CASAPGGGETQYF. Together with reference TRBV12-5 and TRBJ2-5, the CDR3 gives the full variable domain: DARVTQTPRHKVTEMGQEVTMRCQPILGHNTVFWYRQTMMQGLELLAYFRNRAPLDDSGMPKDRFSAEMPDATLATLKIQPSEPRDSAVYFCASAPGGGETQYFGPGTRLLVL.

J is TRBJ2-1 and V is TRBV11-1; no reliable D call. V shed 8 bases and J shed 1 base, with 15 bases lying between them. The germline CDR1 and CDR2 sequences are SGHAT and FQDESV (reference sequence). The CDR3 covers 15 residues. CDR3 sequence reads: CASSVGFESYNEQFF. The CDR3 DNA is TGTGCCAGCTCCGTCGGGTTTGAGTCCTACAATGAGCAGTTCTTC.

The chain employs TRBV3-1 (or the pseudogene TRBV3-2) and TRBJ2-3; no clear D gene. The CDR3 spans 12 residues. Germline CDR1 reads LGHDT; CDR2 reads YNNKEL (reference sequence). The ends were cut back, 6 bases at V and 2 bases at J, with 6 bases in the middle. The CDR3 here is CASRGTTDTQYF. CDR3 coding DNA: TGTGCCAGCAGGGGCACCACAGATACGCAGTATTTT.

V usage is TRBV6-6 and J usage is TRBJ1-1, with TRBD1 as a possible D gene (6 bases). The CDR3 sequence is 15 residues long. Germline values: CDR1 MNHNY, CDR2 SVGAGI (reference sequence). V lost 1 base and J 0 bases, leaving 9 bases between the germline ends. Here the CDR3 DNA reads TGTGCCAGCAGTTACTTCCAGGGGTTGAACACTGAAGCTTTCTTT. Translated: CASSYFQGLNTEAFF.

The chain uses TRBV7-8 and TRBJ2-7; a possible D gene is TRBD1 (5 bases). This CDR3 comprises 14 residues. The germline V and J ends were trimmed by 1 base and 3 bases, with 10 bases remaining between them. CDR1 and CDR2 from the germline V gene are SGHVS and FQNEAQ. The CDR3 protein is CASSLEGKGYEQYV. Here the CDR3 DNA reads TGTGCCAGCAGCTTAGAGGGGAAAGGCTACGAGCAGTACGTC.

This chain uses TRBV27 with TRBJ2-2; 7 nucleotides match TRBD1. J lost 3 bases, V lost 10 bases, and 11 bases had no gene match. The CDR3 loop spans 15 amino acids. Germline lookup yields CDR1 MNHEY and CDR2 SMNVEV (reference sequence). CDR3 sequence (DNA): TGTGCCACCCGGGACCGGGACAGACACACCGGGGAGCTGTTTTTT. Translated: CATRDRDRHTGELFF.